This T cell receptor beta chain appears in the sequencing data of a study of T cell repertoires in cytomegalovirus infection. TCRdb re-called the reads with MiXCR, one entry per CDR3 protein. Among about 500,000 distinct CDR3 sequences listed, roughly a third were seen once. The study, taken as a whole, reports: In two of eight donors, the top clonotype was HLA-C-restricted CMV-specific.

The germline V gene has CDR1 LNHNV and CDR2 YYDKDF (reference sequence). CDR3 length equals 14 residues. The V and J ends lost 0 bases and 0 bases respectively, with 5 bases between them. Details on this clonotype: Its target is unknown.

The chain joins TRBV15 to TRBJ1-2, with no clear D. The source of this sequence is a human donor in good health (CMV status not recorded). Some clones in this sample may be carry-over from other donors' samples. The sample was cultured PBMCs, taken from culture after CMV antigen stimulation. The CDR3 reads CATSREVANYGYTF. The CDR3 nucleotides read TGTGCCACCAGCAGAGAGGTAGCTAACTATGGCTACACCTTC.